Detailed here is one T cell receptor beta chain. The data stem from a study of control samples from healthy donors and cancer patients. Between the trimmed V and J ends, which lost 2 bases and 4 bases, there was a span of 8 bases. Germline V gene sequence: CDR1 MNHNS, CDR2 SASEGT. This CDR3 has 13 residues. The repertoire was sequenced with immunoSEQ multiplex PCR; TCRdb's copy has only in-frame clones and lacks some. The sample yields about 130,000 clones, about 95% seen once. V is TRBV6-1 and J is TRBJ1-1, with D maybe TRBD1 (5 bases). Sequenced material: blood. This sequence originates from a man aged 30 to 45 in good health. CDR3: CASSETGATEAFF. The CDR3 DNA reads TGTGCCAGCAGTGAAACCGGGGCCACTGAAGCTTTCTTT.